The T cell receptor (beta chain) under discussion was sequenced for a study of radiotherapy plus CTLA-4 blockade in lung cancer. Some clones are missing from TCRdb's copy, which holds only in-frame ones; the method was immunoSEQ multiplex PCR. The profile shows about 60,000 clones, about three quarters of them singletons. With respect to this clone: The antigen is undetermined.

Study findings and constraints: Blood saw expansion of tumor-derived TCR clones after radiotherapy plus ipilimumab.

V lost 4 bases and J lost 0, with 7 bases in between. Germline V gives CDR1 SQVTM, CDR2 ANQGSEA. CDR3 length: 13 amino acids. The TCR originated in a human donor with non-small cell lung cancer who had a partial response to radiotherapy plus ipilimumab. Sequenced here: peripheral blood, sampled from a patient treated with radiotherapy plus ipilimumab. The chain has TRBV29-1 and TRBJ1-3; D remains unclear. The CDR3 coding sequence is TGCAGCGTTGGACACAGCTCTGGAAACACCATATATTTT. This sequence encodes CSVGHSSGNTIYF.